Sequencing of this TCR beta chain was carried out in a study of T cells after yellow fever vaccination. Study-level background: For low cell numbers, libraries were made with SMART-Seq v4 Ultra Low Input.

With 2 bases removed from V and 5 bases from J, the gap between germline ends came to 18 bases. CDR1 is DFQATT, CDR2 SNEGSKA, per germline (reference sequence). The CDR3 is 15 residues long. MiXCR, applied by TCRdb to the 5' RACE reads, yields one record per CDR3 protein. Of around 320,000 distinct CDR3 sequences listed, around 10% are singletons. Study-wide findings and caveats: Subsequent to the booster, the majority of primary-vaccination clones reappeared (around 96% CD4, around 90% CD8).

As to this clonotype: The antigen remains undetermined.

Sequences were derived from CD4+ T cells sorted from PBMCs, sampled 45 days after the yellow fever booster vaccination. This receptor was taken from a young man who received the YFV17D yellow fever vaccine. The V call is TRBV20-1, the J call TRBJ2-5; no clear D. CDR3 in DNA: TGCAGTGCTAGACCAGGAAGTGTAATCGGGGAGACCCAGTACTTC. Translated: CSARPGSVIGETQYF.